This TCR beta chain emerged from a study of blood T cell repertoires in COVID-19. Germline trimming cut 3 bases from V and 3 bases from J; bases unmatched to any gene: 9. CDR3 length: 16 residues. Germline V gives CDR1 KGHSH, CDR2 LQKENI. TCRdb keeps only in-frame clones here, not all; method: immunoSEQ multiplex PCR. The repertoire includes 65,000 to 90,000 clones, more than 80% of them detected once, and roughly 32% sits in the top ten. The clonotype was recovered from a woman older than 75 with acute or convalescent COVID-19. Sequenced sample: peripheral blood. The chain carries TRBV18 and TRBJ1-1, with 8 bases lining up with TRBD1. CDR3 sequence: CASSPQRAQGDTEAFF. CDR3 nucleotide sequence: TGTGCCAGCTCACCTCAAAGGGCACAGGGGGACACTGAAGCTTTCTTT. Supplemented by reference TRBV18 and TRBJ1-1, the full variable domain reads NAGVMQNPRHLVRRRGQEARLRCSPMKGHSHVYWYRQLPEEGLKFMVYLQKENIIDESGMPKERFSAEFPKEGPSILRIQQVVRGDSAAYFCASSPQRAQGDTEAFFGQGTRLTVV.